A single TCR beta chain is shown here with its context. Its specificity is unknown. The data derive from a study of naive and memory T cell subsets. Sequential positive selection took CD4 T cells first, then CD8 T cells. Study-level findings and limits: There was no ground truth to check naive and memory subset results. Possibly reflecting memory cells re-expressing CD45RA, a few larger clonotypes occurred in naive repertoires, especially CD8.

The beta constant-region primer was an equimolar mix of two oligonucleotides covering TRBC1 and TRBC2. Four rounds of PCR amplified the ligated cDNA using nested alpha and beta constant-region primers plus SP2. TCRdb processed the UMI-ligation and nested PCR reads anew with MiXCR; each CDR3 protein has one entry. The top ten hold about 3% of the sample, which has approximately 100,000 distinct CDR3 sequences, approximately 14% seen once. Sequencing used naive CD8+ T cells from blood. The clonotype originates from a human donor in good health.

The CDR3 sequence: CASTGTGFGEQFF. The CDR3 coding sequence is TGTGCCAGCACCGGGACAGGGTTTGGTGAGCAGTTCTTC. V is TRBV25-1 and J is TRBJ2-1, with TRBD1 identical over 9 bases. This CDR3 has 13 residues. V was clipped by 7 bases and J by 9 bases; unmatched bases: 7. Per the germline V gene, CDR1 is MGHDK and CDR2 is SYGVNS.